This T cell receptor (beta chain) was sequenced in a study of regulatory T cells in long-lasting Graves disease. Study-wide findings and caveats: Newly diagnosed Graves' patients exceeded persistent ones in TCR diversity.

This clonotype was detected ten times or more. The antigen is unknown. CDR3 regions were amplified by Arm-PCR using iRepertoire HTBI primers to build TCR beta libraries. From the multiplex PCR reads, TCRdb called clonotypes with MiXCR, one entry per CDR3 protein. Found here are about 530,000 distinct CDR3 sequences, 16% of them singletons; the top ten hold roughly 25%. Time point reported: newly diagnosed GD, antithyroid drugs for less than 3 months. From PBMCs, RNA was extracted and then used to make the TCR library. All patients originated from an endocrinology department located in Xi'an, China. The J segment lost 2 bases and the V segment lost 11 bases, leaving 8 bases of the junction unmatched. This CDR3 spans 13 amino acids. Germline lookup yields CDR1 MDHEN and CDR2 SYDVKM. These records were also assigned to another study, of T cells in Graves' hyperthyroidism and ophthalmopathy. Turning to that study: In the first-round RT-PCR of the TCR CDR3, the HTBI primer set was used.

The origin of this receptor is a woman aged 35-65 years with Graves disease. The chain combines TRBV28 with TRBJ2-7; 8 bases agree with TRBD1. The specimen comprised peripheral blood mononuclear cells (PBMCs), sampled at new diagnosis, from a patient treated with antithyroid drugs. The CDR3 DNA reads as TGTGCCGGGCAGCGACAGGGGACCTACGAGCAGTACTTC. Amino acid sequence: CAGQRQGTYEQYF. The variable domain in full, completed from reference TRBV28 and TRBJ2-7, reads DVKVTQSSRYLVKRTGEKVFLECVQDMDHENMFWYRQDPGLGLRLIYFSYDVKMKEKGDIPEGYSVSREKKERFSLILESASTNQTSMYLCAGQRQGTYEQYFGPGTRLTVT.